The 2 T cell receptor beta chains in this list originate from one sample, sequenced in a study of chemoradiotherapy in HPV16-positive cancers. Clones were read by immunoSEQ multiplex PCR, and TCRdb kept only the in-frame ones, dropping some. This table holds about 68,000 clones, approximately 91% found once. The sample in question was blood, obtained from a patient who underwent chemoradiotherapy. The receptors originated from a human donor with HPV-associated anogenital cancer.

The chain carries TRBV5-1 and TRBJ2-5; 7 bases align to TRBD2. CDR3 length: 14 residues. The V and J ends lost 1 base and 1 base, in that order; junction bases with no gene match: 1. Looked up from germline, CDR1 is SGHRS and CDR2 is YFSETQ. In DNA form, the CDR3 reads TGCGCCAGCAGCTTGTGGGGGGGCCAAGAGACCCAGTACTTC. Translating gives CASSLWGGQETQYF.

This clone has a handful of counts. V usage is TRBV11-2 and J usage is TRBJ1-1, with 9 bases fitting TRBD1. Germline CDR1 is SGHAT and CDR2 is FQNNGV. The J segment lost 4 bases and the V segment lost 0 bases, leaving 6 bases of the junction unmatched. The CDR3 is 16 amino acids. CDR3 nucleotide sequence: TGTGCCAGCAGCTTAGACACCGGGACAGGGCCCACTGAAGCTTTCTTT. It yields the protein CASSLDTGTGPTEAFF.